This T cell receptor beta chain derives from a study of control samples from healthy donors and cancer patients. Germline lookup yields CDR1 SGHAT and CDR2 FQNNGV. V was trimmed by 5 bases and J by 3 bases, leaving 25 bases between them. The CDR3 spans 18 residues. TCRdb's copy holds only in-frame clones and misses some; the assay was immunoSEQ multiplex PCR. The sample lists about 82,000 clones, approximately 94% occurring once. Specimen: blood. The TCR sequence derives from a woman aged 18-30 years in good health. V and J are TRBV11-2 and TRBJ1-1; D is possibly TRBD1 (5 bases). CDR3 loop: CASSLPWGVWNLDTEAFF. CDR3 coding DNA: TGTGCCAGCAGCCTACCATGGGGCGTGTGGAACTTGGACACTGAAGCTTTCTTT. The full variable domain, with the rest looked up from reference TRBV11-2 and TRBJ1-1, is EAGVAQSPRYKIIEKRQSVAFWCNPISGHATLYWYQQILGQGPKLLIQFQNNGVVDDSQLPKDRFSAERLKGVDSTLKIQPAKLEDSAVYLCASSLPWGVWNLDTEAFFGQGTRLTVV.